Reported below is one T cell receptor beta chain. What it binds is unknown. The data were taken from a study of CXCR3-negative and CXCR3-positive naive CD8 T cells. cDNA libraries for TRB were generated by 5' RACE incorporating UMI labels. TCRdb reworked the 5' RACE reads into one entry per CDR3 protein, no DNA. In total, the table holds around 63,000 distinct CDR3 sequences. Triplicate sorting captured about 320,000 cells each from every CD8+ T cell subset. Study-wide results and caveats: More hydrophobic TRB CDR3s occurred in CXCR3-positive than in CXCR3-negative naive cells. Much lower diversity was found in memory CD8+ cells, while both naive subsets had comparably high diversity.

This CDR3 has 14 amino acids. Germline V gene sequence: CDR1 SGHRS, CDR2 YFSETQ. The TCR originated in a human donor in good health. Some clones in this sample may be carry-over from other donors' samples. The chain combines TRBV5-1 with TRBJ2-7. The specimen was naive CXCR3+ CD8+ T cells from blood. Indicated subset: CD45RO-CCR7+CD27+CD95- naive CD8+ T cells expressing CXCR3 (TNR3+). CDR3 protein: CASSLGSNSYEQYF.